This paragraph reports one T cell receptor (beta chain). This sample is part of a study of blood T cell repertoires in COVID-19. Study background: Both acute and convalescent COVID-19 samples were obtained from the United States, Italy and Spain. Sources were T cells, B-cell-depleted T cells, or PBMCs; the material itself was cDNA or gDNA.

Germline V gene lookup returns CDR1 SGHNT and CDR2 YYREEE (reference sequence). There are 15 residues in the CDR3. Trimming at V came to 0 bases and at J to 3 bases, leaving 5 bases not matched to a gene. In the authors' workflow: Estimation of nucleated cell counts relied on the amplification of reference gene primers. Sequencing used immunoSEQ multiplex PCR; TCRdb keeps in-frame clones, though not all of them. V, J and clone size derive from that table, while D and trimming were established from the DNA sequence. The data hold fewer than 65,000 clones, with roughly 85% observed a single time. Material for sequencing was peripheral blood. This chain connects TRBV5-4 to TRBJ1-2, with TRBD1 identical over 7 bases. The TCR originated in a human donor in a cohort sampled during active COVID-19. The DNA of the CDR3 is TGTGCCAGCAGCTTGGCGACAGGGTTTGACTATGGCTACACCTTC. This gives the protein CASSLATGFDYGYTF.